One sample yielded the 30 T cell receptor beta chains listed below, sequenced in a study of blood T cell repertoires in COVID-19. Only in-frame clones appear in the TCRdb table, and some are missing; sequencing was by immunoSEQ multiplex PCR. The sample has roughly 190,000 clones, 80% to 85% seen once. Sequencing used peripheral blood. These receptors came from a human donor with acute or convalescent COVID-19. The donor label of this sample is uncertain.

The V and J genes are TRBV3-1 (or the pseudogene TRBV3-2) and TRBJ1-6; TRBD1 agrees at 7 bases. Unmatched junction bases numbered 3, after V lost 2 bases and J lost 5 bases. This CDR3 contains 15 residues. Germline assignment: CDR1 LGHDT and CDR2 YNNKEL (reference sequence). The chain's CDR3 is CASSQRDSNNSPLHF. The CDR3, as DNA: TGTGCCAGCAGCCAACGGGACAGCAATAATTCACCCCTCCACTTT.

This clone was detected a few times. This CDR3 is CASSYDTYTEAFF. The CDR3 nucleotides are TGTGCCAGCAGTTACGACACATACACTGAAGCTTTCTTT. This chain links TRBV6-5 with TRBJ1-1; D is ambiguous. This CDR3 is built from 13 residues. V was clipped by 2 bases and J by 3 bases, with 7 bases between them. The germline V gene has CDR1 MNHEY and CDR2 SVGAGI.

The chain couples TRBV28 to TRBJ1-4; no definite D call. Between the trimmed V and J ends, which lost 6 bases and 5 bases, there was a span of 22 bases. CDR3 length: 17 residues. Germline V CDR1 and CDR2: MDHEN, SYDVKM. This CDR3 reads CASRPNGIKPSNEKLFF. The CDR3, as DNA: TGTGCCAGCAGACCTAACGGGATAAAACCCTCAAATGAAAAACTGTTTTTT.

The chain links TRBV6-5 to TRBJ2-7; TRBD2 might be the D (6 bases). The CDR3 totals 15 residues. V dropped 3 bases and J dropped 2 bases, with 14 bases sitting between them. Per germline, CDR1 MNHEY and CDR2 SVGAGI. This CDR3 reads CASSYSEGPPYEQYF. The CDR3, as DNA: TGTGCCAGCAGTTATTCGGAGGGTCCACCCTACGAGCAGTACTTC.

This clone was observed once. V and J are TRBV30 and TRBJ1-5; possible D gene TRBD1, 6 bases. The CDR3 has 15 residues. V lost 0 bases, J lost 6 bases, and 15 bases lay in between. Per germline, CDR1 GTSNPN and CDR2 SVGIG (reference sequence). CDR3 nucleotides: TGTGCCTGGAGTGTTTCGGGGGGCGGGAGTCAGCCCCAGCATTTT. Protein sequence: CAWSVSGGGSQPQHF.

The CDR3 bases are TGTGCCAGCAGCGGGGAAAACAGGGGGTGGGATACGCAGTATTTT. It codes for CASSGENRGWDTQYF. The V gene is TRBV6-5, the J gene TRBJ2-3; 8 nucleotides agree with TRBD1. Trimming cost V 6 bases and J 6 bases; bases outside gene matches: 11. Germline CDR1 is MNHEY and CDR2 is SVGAGI. The CDR3 loop spans 15 amino acids.

The CDR3 region is CASSLTTGGYGGELFF. The CDR3 DNA follows: TGTGCCAGCAGCTTAACGACAGGGGGCTATGGCGGGGAGCTGTTTTTT. This chain connects TRBV5-8 to TRBJ2-2, with 10 bases identical to TRBD1. The CDR3 spans 16 residues. Germline-derived CDR1 and CDR2 are SGHTS and YDEGEE. With 2 bases clipped from V and 7 bases from J, the junction kept 8 bases outside the gene matches.

This chain connects TRBV29-1 to TRBJ2-3; D unresolved. The CDR3 runs to 11 residues. V was cut by 6 bases and J by 4 bases, with 8 bases left in between. The V gene's germline CDR1 is SQVTM and CDR2 ANQGSEA. The CDR3 bases are TGCAGCGTCCTCCTTTCAGATACGCAGTATTTT. It translates to CSVLLSDTQYF.

This chain connects TRBV10-2 to TRBJ1-5, with a tentative D call TRBD1 (5 bases). The CDR3 has 13 residues. V shed 3 bases and J shed 7 bases, with 10 bases lying between them. Germline CDR1 is WSHSY and CDR2 is SAAADI. The CDR3 region has the DNA TGCGCCAGCAGTGAAGTAGGGGCCCAGCCCCAGCATTTT. Its protein product is CASSEVGAQPQHF.

The chain joins TRBV5-6 to TRBJ1-4; TRBD1 is a possible D gene (6 bases). Trimming stripped 2 bases from V and 1 base from J, with 9 bases between. This CDR3 spans 15 amino acids. Germline CDR1 and CDR2: SGHDT and YYEEEE. The CDR3 spells CASSLGQLTNEKLFF. Here the CDR3 DNA reads TGTGCCAGCAGCTTAGGACAGCTAACTAATGAAAAACTGTTTTTT.

This chain joins TRBV28 and TRBJ1-1, with D tentatively TRBD1 (6 bases). Trimming took off 5 bases at V and 4 bases at J, with 20 bases between the two ends. Germline values: CDR1 MDHEN, CDR2 SYDVKM. The CDR3 is 16 residues long. CDR3 region: CASSPPGAKRTTEAFF. The DNA of the CDR3 is TGTGCCAGCAGTCCCCCAGGGGCCAAACGAACCACTGAAGCTTTCTTT. The whole variable domain, remainder taken from reference TRBV28 and TRBJ1-1, is DVKVTQSSRYLVKRTGEKVFLECVQDMDHENMFWYRQDPGLGLRLIYFSYDVKMKEKGDIPEGYSVSREKKERFSLILESASTNQTSMYLCASSPPGAKRTTEAFFGQGTRLTVV.

The chain carries TRBV3-1 (or the pseudogene TRBV3-2) and TRBJ1-6, with 8 bases identical to TRBD1. With 5 bases clipped from V and 7 bases from J, the junction kept 7 bases outside the gene matches. Germline-derived CDR1 and CDR2 are LGHDT and YNNKEL (reference sequence). This CDR3 comprises 15 residues. Here the CDR3 DNA reads TGTGCCAGCAGCTCGAGGACAGGGCCAAATTCACCCCTCCACTTT. It yields the protein CASSSRTGPNSPLHF.

The chain uses TRBV28 and TRBJ2-3; D is unclear. CDR1 is MDHEN and CDR2 is SYDVKM in the germline V gene. The CDR3 has 13 residues. Trimming removed 8 bases from V and 2 bases from J, with 11 bases in between. The CDR3 here is CASGHTDTDTQYF. The CDR3 nucleotides read TGTGCCAGCGGGCACACTGACACAGATACGCAGTATTTT.

This clone appeared a single time. J is TRBJ2-1 and V is TRBV5-1; 9 bases match TRBD2. After removal of 0 bases from V and 6 bases from J, the junction contained 7 bases not matched to a gene. This CDR3 region has 16 residues. The germline gives CDR1 SGHRS, CDR2 YFSETQ. The CDR3 is CASSLDGGGAGNEQFF. The CDR3 region has the DNA TGCGCCAGCAGCTTGGACGGCGGGGGGGCCGGCAATGAGCAGTTCTTC. The full variable domain, with the rest looked up from reference TRBV5-1 and TRBJ2-1, is KAGVTQTPRYLIKTRGQQVTLSCSPISGHRSVSWYQQTPGQGLQFLFEYFSETQRNKGNFPGRFSGRQFSNSRSEMNVSTLELGDSALYLCASSLDGGGAGNEQFFGPGTRLTVL.

The chain recombines TRBV27 with TRBJ1-6; 7 bases agree with TRBD1. CDR1 and CDR2 from the germline V gene are MNHEY and SMNVEV (reference sequence). V was pared by 4 bases and J by 9 bases, with 3 bases of the junction left unmatched. The CDR3 runs to 13 residues. The CDR3 nucleotides are TGTGCCAGCAGTTCGACAGGGTCTTCACCCCTCCACTTT. It yields the protein CASSSTGSSPLHF.

The J gene is TRBJ1-2, the V gene TRBV27; 10 positions match TRBD1. The CDR3 is 15 residues long. V dropped 5 bases and J dropped 6; count of bases not matched to a gene: 9. Germline CDR1 and CDR2: MNHEY and SMNVEV (reference sequence). CDR3 residues: CASSPRRQGADGYTF. Written as DNA, the CDR3 is TGTGCCAGCAGTCCGCGACGACAGGGGGCAGATGGCTACACCTTC.

The J gene is TRBJ2-5, the V gene TRBV5-1; TRBD2 aligns across 13 bases. This CDR3 spans 15 amino acids. Germline CDR1 and CDR2: SGHRS and YFSETQ. With V trimmed by 3 bases and J by 5 bases, 4 bases remained unmatched. CDR3 sequence: CASSWGTSGVETQYF. The CDR3 nucleotides read TGCGCCAGCAGCTGGGGGACTAGCGGGGTGGAGACCCAGTACTTC.

The V gene is TRBV7-9, the J gene TRBJ2-1, with D perhaps TRBD2 (7 bases). Germline V gene sequence: CDR1 SEHNR, CDR2 FQNEAQ (reference sequence). There are 15 residues in the CDR3. With 5 bases removed from V and 8 bases from J, the gap between germline ends came to 19 bases. In nucleotides, the CDR3 is TGTGCCAGCAGCCCCAGTGGGGGGGGCGGCGATGAGCAGTTCTTC. Its translation is CASSPSGGGGDEQFF.

The V and J genes are TRBV6-5 and TRBJ2-2; 7 bases fit TRBD2. There are 13 residues in the CDR3. Germline loops: CDR1 MNHEY, CDR2 SVGAGI. J gave up 6 bases and V 6 bases, and 4 bases lay outside the gene matches. Written as DNA, the CDR3 is TGTGCCAGCAGACTCCTAGCGGCCGGGGAGCTGTTTTTT. This gives the protein CASRLLAAGELFF.

The chain couples TRBV5-5 to TRBJ1-2; TRBD1 aligns across 9 bases. The CDR3 has 15 residues. Per the germline V gene, CDR1 is SGHKS and CDR2 is YYEKEE (reference sequence). V was pared by 3 bases and J by 2 bases, with 5 bases of the junction left unmatched. The DNA of the CDR3 is TGTGCCAGCAGCTCCCCGGACAGGGGAAACTATGGCTACACCTTC. Its translation is CASSSPDRGNYGYTF. Drawing the rest from reference TRBV5-5 and TRBJ1-2, the complete variable domain is DAGVTQSPTHLIKTRGQQVTLRCSPISGHKSVSWYQQVLGQGPQFIFQYYEKEERGRGNFPDRFSARQFPNYSSELNVNALLLGDSALYLCASSSPDRGNYGYTFGSGTRLTVV.

The gene calls are TRBV27 and TRBJ2-7, with 7 bases aligning to TRBD1. This CDR3 spans 14 amino acids. J was trimmed by 0 bases and V by 4 bases; bases with no gene match: 3. In germline, CDR1 is MNHEY, CDR2 SMNVEV (reference sequence). In nucleotides, the CDR3 is TGTGCCAGCAGTTCGGACAGGACCTCCTACGAGCAGTACTTC. It codes for CASSSDRTSYEQYF.

V usage is TRBV27 and J usage is TRBJ2-6; D might be TRBD2 (6 bases). This CDR3 spans 15 amino acids. Deletions cut 6 bases from V and 4 bases from J, with 13 bases between. CDR1 is MNHEY and CDR2 is SMNVEV in the germline V gene (reference sequence). Written as DNA, the CDR3 is TGTGCCAGCAGCCCAGGAGGGGCCGGGGCCAACGTCCTGACTTTC. This encodes CASSPGGAGANVLTF.

The rearrangement joins TRBV6-1 to TRBJ1-3; 12 bases are shared with TRBD1. Trimming cost V 4 bases and J 4 bases; bases outside gene matches: 5. The CDR3 runs to 16 residues. The germline V gene encodes CDR1 MNHNS and CDR2 SASEGT. Written as DNA, the CDR3 is TGTGCCAGCAGTGTCCGGGACAGGGGGCCCGGAAACACCATATATTTT. It codes for CASSVRDRGPGNTIYF.

V and J are TRBV19 and TRBJ1-2, with D possibly TRBD1 on 5 matching bases. Looked up from germline, CDR1 is LNHDA and CDR2 is SQIVND (reference sequence). The V gene lost 10 bases and the J gene lost 4 bases, with 13 bases spanning the gap. The CDR3 runs to 12 residues. CDR3 nucleotide sequence: TGTGCCACCCTGGGGGGTCCCTATGGCTACACCTTC. Its translation is CATLGGPYGYTF.

The chain links TRBV5-1 to TRBJ1-2, with a tentative D call TRBD1 (6 bases). This CDR3 is built from 15 residues. The V and J ends lost 7 bases and 0 bases respectively, with 16 bases between them. Germline V gene data show CDR1 as SGHRS and CDR2 as YFSETQ. The CDR3 sequence is CASGGGDLANYGYTF. The CDR3 DNA reads TGCGCCAGCGGAGGGGGGGATCTCGCTAACTATGGCTACACCTTC. Full variable domain (outside the CDR3, taken from reference TRBV5-1 and TRBJ1-2): KAGVTQTPRYLIKTRGQQVTLSCSPISGHRSVSWYQQTPGQGLQFLFEYFSETQRNKGNFPGRFSGRQFSNSRSEMNVSTLELGDSALYLCASGGGDLANYGYTFGSGTRLTVV.

The V and J genes are TRBV19 and TRBJ2-3; D might be TRBD1 (6 bases). Germline V gene sequence: CDR1 LNHDA, CDR2 SQIVND (reference sequence). This CDR3 is 15 amino acids long. The ends were cut back, 4 bases at V and 5 bases at J, with 16 bases in the middle. This CDR3 reads CASSRQVIPGDTQYF. CDR3 sequence (DNA): TGTGCCAGTAGTAGACAGGTTATTCCGGGAGATACGCAGTATTTT.

The chain couples TRBV19 to TRBJ1-1, with 7 bases lining up with TRBD1. The trim removed 2 bases at V and 2 bases at J, leaving 5 bases unmatched. The V gene's germline CDR1 is LNHDA and CDR2 SQIVND (reference sequence). This CDR3 is built from 15 residues. DNA of the CDR3: TGTGCCAGTAGTATAAGAACAGGGGCTAACACTGAAGCTTTCTTT. Its protein is CASSIRTGANTEAFF.

The rearrangement links TRBV7-9 to TRBJ2-5; D is possibly TRBD2 (6 bases). The germline V and J ends were trimmed by 4 bases and 5 bases, with 17 bases remaining between them. CDR1 is SEHNR, CDR2 FQNEAQ, per germline (reference sequence). The CDR3 sequence is 15 residues long. The CDR3 protein is CASSSSGVYEETQYF. CDR3 in DNA: TGTGCCAGCAGCTCCTCGGGGGTTTATGAGGAGACCCAGTACTTC.

This sequence joins TRBV2 and TRBJ2-2; 14 bases agree with TRBD2. The germline V gene has CDR1 SNHLY and CDR2 FYNNEI. J gave up 6 bases and V 6 bases, and 6 bases lay outside the gene matches. The CDR3 sequence is 16 residues long. CDR3 DNA sequence: TGTGCCAGCAGAGTCGGACTAGCGGGAGGTGCCGGGGAGCTGTTTTTT. Protein product: CASRVGLAGGAGELFF.

The chain uses TRBV6-1 and TRBJ1-5, with 9 bases lining up with TRBD1. Trimming at V came to 3 bases and at J to 7 bases, leaving 7 bases not matched to a gene. The CDR3 has 15 amino acids. The germline V gene has CDR1 MNHNS and CDR2 SASEGT. The CDR3 is CASSEDRGLWQPQHF. CDR3 nucleotides: TGTGCCAGCAGTGAGGACAGGGGACTATGGCAGCCCCAGCATTTT.